Presented here are 22 T cell receptor beta chains from one specimen sequenced in a study of blood T cells in healthy people across ages. Combining a sample-barcoded 5' primer with a J-beta primer mix, a second PCR ran for about 6 to 11 cycles. One entry per CDR3 protein, called by TCRdb with MiXCR from the 5' RACE reads. The sample records about 800,000 distinct CDR3 sequences, roughly 25% being singletons. The data were also submitted as part of a second study, on T cells of mothers and their children.

The sample was blood. The receptors shown here come from a boy aged 5-17 years in good health.

This clonotype occurred a few times. This chain connects TRBV27 to TRBJ2-5; 8 bases match TRBD2. The junction had 10 bases not matched to a gene; V was cut back by 6 bases and J by 4 bases. The germline gives CDR1 MNHEY, CDR2 SMNVEV (reference sequence). The CDR3 is 15 residues long. The CDR3 coding sequence is TGTGCCAGCAGAGAGGGTCCGGGAGGGGGAGAGACCCAGTACTTC. It is translated as CASREGPGGGETQYF.

This clonotype has just a few counts. In DNA form, the CDR3 reads TGCGCCAGCACCCAGGGAGGCGGTGACACTGAAGCTTTCTTT. Residues: CASTQGGGDTEAFF. This chain uses TRBV5-1 with TRBJ1-1; perhaps TRBD1 as D (5 bases). Germline CDR1 is SGHRS and CDR2 is YFSETQ. V shed 6 bases and J shed 3 bases, with 15 bases lying between them. The CDR3 length is 14 residues.

The J gene is TRBJ1-4, the V gene TRBV12-3 or TRBV12-4; D unclear. The V gene lost 2 bases and the J gene lost 7 bases, with 8 bases spanning the gap. The length of the CDR3 is 13 residues. This chain's CDR3 is CASSLNEGEKLFF. CDR3 coding DNA: TGTGCCAGCAGTTTAAACGAGGGTGAAAAACTGTTTTTT.

The chain has TRBV6-2 or TRBV6-3 and TRBJ2-7; 15 bases line up with TRBD2. This CDR3 comprises 20 residues. The V gene's germline CDR1 is MNHEY and CDR2 SVGEGT. V lost 5 bases and J lost 3; bases outside the gene matches: 17. CDR3 DNA: TGTGCCAGCAGTCAGCCACAGGGACTAGCGGGAGGTGCACCAAACTACGAGCAGTACTTC. Protein product: CASSQPQGLAGGAPNYEQYF.

The V and J genes are TRBV12-3 or TRBV12-4 and TRBJ2-3, with 7 bases fitting TRBD2. V shed 7 bases and J 5 bases; nucleotides not matched to a gene: 9. This CDR3 is built from 14 residues. The CDR3 DNA sequence: TGTGCCAGCAACCTCAGCGGGGTAGGAGATACGCAGTATTTT. It codes for CASNLSGVGDTQYF.

The chain joins TRBV7-8 to TRBJ2-2; D is perhaps TRBD1 or TRBD2 (6 bases each). Trimming stripped 6 bases from V and 7 bases from J, with 24 bases between. CDR3 length equals 17 residues. Germline V gives CDR1 SGHVS, CDR2 FQNEAQ. CDR3 in DNA: TGTGCCAGCAGTTCCTCAGTGGGGGGCGAAGGTATCGGGGAGCTGTTTTTT. It is translated as CASSSSVGGEGIGELFF. The full variable domain, in which reference TRBV7-8 and TRBJ2-2 provide the parts outside the CDR3, is GAGVSQSPRYKVAKRGQDVALRCDPISGHVSLFWYQQALGQGPEFLTYFQNEAQLDKSGLPSDRFFAERPEGSVSTLKIQRTQQEDSAVYLCASSSSVGGEGIGELFFGEGSRLTVL.

This clonotype has a count of ten or more. The chain employs TRBV7-8 and TRBJ1-1; weak D call: TRBD1 (5 bases). The CDR3 consists of 13 residues. Trimming pared 5 bases from V and 8 bases from J, leaving 15 bases between. The germline V gene encodes CDR1 SGHVS and CDR2 FQNEAQ. CDR3 DNA: TGTGCCAGCAGCCCAAATATCGACAGAGAAGCTTTCTTT. It specifies CASSPNIDREAFF.

In this sample, this clonotype turned up a few times. The DNA for the CDR3 is TGTGCCAGCGCCGCTTGGGAGGGGCGGCGGAAAGATACGCAGTATTTT. Translating gives CASAAWEGRRKDTQYF. The rearrangement joins TRBV7-9 to TRBJ2-3; 7 bases match TRBD2. This CDR3 has 16 residues. Germline CDR1 and CDR2: SEHNR and FQNEAQ (reference sequence). The trim removed 8 bases at V and 5 bases at J, leaving 16 bases unmatched.

This clonotype was detected only a few times. The chain has TRBV20-1 and TRBJ1-1; D gene ambiguous. V was shortened by 6 bases and J by 0 bases, with 11 bases between the two germline ends. The germline gives CDR1 DFQATT, CDR2 SNEGSKA (reference sequence). The CDR3 totals 13 residues. The DNA for the CDR3 is TGCAGTGCGGAGAGGCAGATGAACACTGAAGCTTTCTTT. Its translation: CSAERQMNTEAFF.

The chain carries TRBV29-1 and TRBJ2-5; D possibly uses TRBD1 or TRBD2 (6 bases each). CDR1 SQVTM and CDR2 ANQGSEA come from the germline V gene. Trimming left V 6 bases short and J 4 bases short, with 15 bases between. CDR3 length equals 13 residues. The CDR3 reads CSVASGAGETQYF. The CDR3 nucleotides are TGCAGCGTAGCCTCGGGGGCGGGAGAGACCCAGTACTTC. The complete variable domain, with remaining parts taken from reference TRBV29-1 and TRBJ2-5, reads SAVISQKPSRDICQRGTSLTIQCQVDSQVTMMFWYRQQPGQSLTLIATANQGSEATYESGFVIDKFPISRPNLTFSTLTVSNMSPEDSSIYLCSVASGAGETQYFGPGTRLLVL.

This CDR3 reads CASSTYSGDGYTF. The CDR3 coding sequence is TGTGCCAGCAGCACCTACAGTGGGGATGGCTACACCTTC. The chain has TRBV7-3 and TRBJ1-2, with D unclear. Germline V gene data show CDR1 as SGHTA and CDR2 as FQGTGA. The V end was cut by 5 bases, the J end by 6 bases, with 13 bases between. The CDR3 totals 13 residues.

This clonotype was detected a few times. At one end, the junction sequence differs from germline, possibly due to a read error. This chain uses TRBV7-7 with TRBJ2-1, with D maybe TRBD1 (6 bases). Germline V lookup: CDR1 SSHAT, CDR2 FNYEAQ (reference sequence). The CDR3 contains 13 residues. The CDR3 DNA follows: TGTGCTAGCAGCTTGCTACAGGACAGAGAGCAGTTCTTC. Its protein product is CASSLLQDREQFF.

The V call is TRBV28, the J call TRBJ2-7; the D call may be TRBD1 or TRBD2 (6 bases each). V lost 6 bases, J lost 1 base, and 13 bases lay in between. Germline-derived CDR1 and CDR2 are MDHEN and SYDVKM. This CDR3 has 14 residues. The CDR3 loop is CASRARGASYEQYF. CDR3 sequence (DNA): TGTGCCAGCAGAGCGAGGGGGGCATCCTACGAGCAGTACTTC. The variable domain in full, completed from reference TRBV28 and TRBJ2-7, reads DVKVTQSSRYLVKRTGEKVFLECVQDMDHENMFWYRQDPGLGLRLIYFSYDVKMKEKGDIPEGYSVSREKKERFSLILESASTNQTSMYLCASRARGASYEQYFGPGTRLTVT.

This clonotype was seen a handful of times. J is TRBJ2-2 and V is TRBV5-1, with TRBD2 matching over 15 bases. V was pared by 3 bases and J by 12 bases, with 6 bases of the junction left unmatched. Germline-derived CDR1 and CDR2 are SGHRS and YFSETQ. The CDR3 covers 15 residues. The CDR3 spells CASSSAGLAGGKLFF. Here the CDR3 DNA reads TGCGCCAGCAGCTCCGCCGGACTAGCGGGAGGGAAGCTGTTTTTT. Based on the CDR3 plus reference TRBV5-1 and TRBJ2-2, the full variable domain is KAGVTQTPRYLIKTRGQQVTLSCSPISGHRSVSWYQQTPGQGLQFLFEYFSETQRNKGNFPGRFSGRQFSNSRSEMNVSTLELGDSALYLCASSSAGLAGGKLFFGEGSRLTVL.

The V call is TRBV7-2, the J call TRBJ1-2; 7 bases are a match to TRBD1. CDR1 is SGHTA and CDR2 is FQGNSA in the germline V gene. Trimming took 6 bases from V and 0 from J; bases not matched to a gene: 4. The CDR3 is 14 residues long. The CDR3 reads CASRRRGANYGYTF. CDR3 DNA: TGTGCCAGCAGGCGCAGGGGGGCTAACTATGGCTACACCTTC.

This chain joins TRBV12-3 or TRBV12-4 and TRBJ1-2, with 7 bases lining up with TRBD1. The CDR3 covers 14 residues. V lost 5 bases to trimming and J lost 5 bases; unmatched junction nucleotides: 8. The CDR3 loop reads CASSPRDSRYGYTF. The CDR3 DNA follows: TGTGCCAGCAGTCCCCGGGACAGCAGATATGGCTACACCTTC.

This chain uses TRBV25-1 with TRBJ1-2, with TRBD1 as a possible D gene (6 bases). Trimming removed 5 bases at V and 3 bases at J, with 19 bases between. Germline-derived CDR1 and CDR2 are MGHDK and SYGVNS. CDR3 size: 16 residues. For the CDR3, the DNA is TGTGCCAGCAGTTCCCAGACCGACAGGAGCGACTATGGCTACACCTTC. Translating gives CASSSQTDRSDYGYTF.

This clonotype was found a few times. This chain joins TRBV15 and TRBJ2-5; 10 bases are shared with TRBD1. CDR3 length: 15 amino acids. Trimming took 4 bases from V and 1 from J; bases not matched to a gene: 3. Germline V gene sequence: CDR1 LNHNV, CDR2 YYDKDF (reference sequence). The CDR3 spells CATSIGTGVQETQYF. DNA of the CDR3: TGTGCCACCAGCATCGGGACAGGGGTCCAAGAGACCCAGTACTTC.

The genes are TRBV10-2 and TRBJ1-5; tentatively, D is TRBD1 (5 bases). Looked up from germline, CDR1 is WSHSY and CDR2 is SAAADI. V lost 3 bases to trimming and J lost 5 bases, with 11 bases between them. There are 14 residues in the CDR3. CDR3 DNA: TGCGCCAGCAGTGACCCGGGGCACGATCAGCCCCAGCATTTT. Translation: CASSDPGHDQPQHF.

Only a few counts were recorded for this clonotype. The chain recombines TRBV27 with TRBJ1-4, with D perhaps matching TRBD1 (6 bases). Germline V gene lookup returns CDR1 MNHEY and CDR2 SMNVEV (reference sequence). With 2 bases removed from V and 5 bases from J, the gap between germline ends came to 12 bases. The CDR3 runs 15 residues. The DNA for the CDR3 is TGTGCCAGCAGTTTAACAGGGCTAGAAAATGAAAAACTGTTTTTT. Translation: CASSLTGLENEKLFF.

This clonotype was observed a handful of times. The chain joins TRBV5-1 to TRBJ2-7; 8 bases are a match to TRBD1. The CDR3 runs 14 residues. CDR1 and CDR2 from the germline V gene are SGHRS and YFSETQ. J lost 5 bases, V lost 4 bases, and 8 bases had no gene match. CDR3 sequence (DNA): TGCGCCAGCAGCCCTTACCGACAGGGGAACGAGCAGTACTTC. Residues: CASSPYRQGNEQYF.

In this sample, this clonotype turned up a few times. This chain joins TRBV4-1 and TRBJ1-1, with D hard to call. Germline V gene sequence: CDR1 MGHRA, CDR2 YSYEKL. The length of the CDR3 is 15 residues. Trimming removed 0 bases at V and 1 base at J, with 9 bases between. In nucleotides, the CDR3 is TGCGCCAGCAGCCAAGAATCCGCGGAGAACACTGAAGCTTTCTTT. Its protein product is CASSQESAENTEAFF.